This passage covers 9 T cell receptor beta chains from one sample sequenced in a study of T cells in Graves' hyperthyroidism and ophthalmopathy. Researchers took RNA transcripts and amplified the TCR beta CDR3 regions from them. Carried out on the TCR CDR3, a first-round RT-PCR used the HTBI primer set. TCRdb recomputed calls from the multiplex PCR reads with MiXCR, one row per CDR3 protein. Here the sample spans 250,000 or so distinct CDR3 sequences, roughly 15% being singletons. The sample taken for sequencing was blood. Source of these receptors: a woman aged 45-65 years with Graves' hyperthyroidism that later progressed to Graves' ophthalmopathy.

There are many counts of this clonotype. This chain connects TRBV27 to TRBJ2-1, with 10 bases matching TRBD2. Trimming removed 4 bases from V and 0 bases from J; junction bases left unmatched: 6. Per germline, CDR1 MNHEY and CDR2 SMNVEV (reference sequence). The CDR3 runs 17 residues. The CDR3 DNA is TGTGCCAGCAGTTCCCCAGGACTAGCGGTCTCCTACAATGAGCAGTTCTTC. Translated: CASSSPGLAVSYNEQFF.

This clonotype was recorded a few times. The chain combines TRBV27 with TRBJ2-3; D gene unclear. CDR1 and CDR2 from the germline V gene are MNHEY and SMNVEV (reference sequence). The ends were cut back, 4 bases at V and 10 bases at J, with 9 bases in the middle. This CDR3 has 11 amino acids. The chain's CDR3 is CASSSVAAQYF. The CDR3 bases are TGTGCCAGCAGTTCGGTTGCGGCGCAGTATTTT.

The chain uses TRBV28 and TRBJ1-2, with D perhaps TRBD1 (5 bases). The CDR3 spans 18 residues. V lost 4 bases and J 8 bases, leaving 29 bases between the germline ends. Germline V CDR1 and CDR2: MDHEN, SYDVKM. The CDR3 region has the DNA TGTGCCAGCAGTTCCCCCGGGGGGACCTTCCCCAGAGTGGAAGGCTACACCTTC. This sequence encodes CASSSPGGTFPRVEGYTF.

This clonotype has at least ten counts. This chain joins TRBV11-3 and TRBJ1-4; no clear D gene. The CDR3 has 13 residues. Germline CDR1 SGHNT, CDR2 YENEEA. V was clipped by 5 bases and J by 8 bases, with 12 bases between them. CDR3 in amino acids: CASSRDIGEKLFF. The CDR3 DNA sequence: TGTGCCAGCAGCCGAGACATTGGAGAAAAACTGTTTTTT.

This clonotype has at least ten counts. The chain has TRBV5-1 and TRBJ1-6; no definite D call. Trimming took 4 bases from V and 6 from J, leaving 14 bases between them. Looked up from germline, CDR1 is SGHRS and CDR2 is YFSETQ. This CDR3 has 15 residues. The CDR3 region is CASSPAEEANSPLHF. The DNA of the CDR3 is TGCGCCAGCAGCCCCGCGGAGGAGGCTAATTCACCCCTCCACTTT.

The rearrangement joins TRBV19 to TRBJ2-6; D is possibly TRBD1 (6 bases). Germline V CDR1 and CDR2: LNHDA, SQIVND (reference sequence). The length of the CDR3 is 15 residues. The V end was cut by 5 bases, the J end by 1 base, with 9 bases between. This CDR3 is CASSRDRSGANVLTF. The CDR3 nucleotides read TGTGCCAGTAGTCGAGACAGGTCTGGGGCCAACGTCCTGACTTTC.

This clonotype was seen ten or more times. V usage is TRBV30 and J usage is TRBJ2-1; possibly TRBD2 for D (5 bases). Per the germline V gene, CDR1 is GTSNPN and CDR2 is SVGIG (reference sequence). V shed 3 bases and J shed 3 bases, with 9 bases lying between them. The CDR3 consists of 13 residues. CDR3 DNA sequence: TGTGCCTGGAGAAAGGGAGTCTACAATGAGCAGTTCTTC. Amino acids: CAWRKGVYNEQFF.

This clonotype was seen ten or more times. The V call is TRBV2, the J call TRBJ1-1; D remains unclear. The germline V gene has CDR1 SNHLY and CDR2 FYNNEI. CDR3 length: 14 amino acids. The germline V and J ends were trimmed by 0 bases and 7 bases, with 12 bases remaining between them. Here the CDR3 DNA reads TGTGCCAGCAGTGAAGCCGAAGGGTTTGGTGAAGCTTTCTTT. Its translation is CASSEAEGFGEAFF.

This clonotype was seen many times. The chain couples TRBV29-1 to TRBJ2-7; the match to TRBD1 covers 11 bases. Germline CDR1 reads SQVTM; CDR2 reads ANQGSEA. After removal of 6 bases from V and 4 bases from J, the junction contained 8 bases not matched to a gene. The CDR3 contains 14 residues. CDR3 nucleotides: TGCAGCGTCCAGACCGGGACAGGGGGTTACGAGCAGTACTTC. Translation gives CSVQTGTGGYEQYF.